Here is one TCR beta chain with its context. The antigen remains undetermined. These data belong to a study of response to subunit inactivated influenza vaccine. Study-level results: There was a suggestion from the authors that each seasonal influenza vaccination recruits few new T cells.

This CDR3 is built from 11 residues. The germline V gene has CDR1 LGHDT and CDR2 YNNKEL (reference sequence). Trimming left V 6 bases short and J 8 bases short, with 10 bases between. MiXCR, run by TCRdb on the RT-PCR reads, gives a single entry per CDR3 protein. This table has roughly 150,000 distinct CDR3 sequences, approximately 11% appearing once. The starting material was non-naive T cells sorted from PBMCs, obtained roughly 45 days after vaccination. The chain combines TRBV3-1 with TRBJ1-2, with D hard to call. The TCR originated in a man aged 50 to 60 who received an inactivated influenza vaccine. This CDR3 is CASRGVGGYTF. CDR3 DNA sequence: TGTGCCAGCAGAGGAGTGGGAGGCTACACCTTC.